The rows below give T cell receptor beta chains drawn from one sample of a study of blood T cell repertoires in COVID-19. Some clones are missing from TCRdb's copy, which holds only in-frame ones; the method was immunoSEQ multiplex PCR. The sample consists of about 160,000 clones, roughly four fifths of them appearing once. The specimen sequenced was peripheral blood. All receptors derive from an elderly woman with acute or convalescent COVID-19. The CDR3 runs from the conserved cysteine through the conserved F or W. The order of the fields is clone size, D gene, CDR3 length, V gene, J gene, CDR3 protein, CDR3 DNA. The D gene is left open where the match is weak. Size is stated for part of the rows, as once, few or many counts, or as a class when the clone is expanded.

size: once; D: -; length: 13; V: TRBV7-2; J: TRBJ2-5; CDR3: CASSPQGRETQYF; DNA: TGTGCCAGCAGCCCGCAGGGAAGGGAGACCCAGTACTTC
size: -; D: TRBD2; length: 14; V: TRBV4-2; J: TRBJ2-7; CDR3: CASSRPSGLYEQYF; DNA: TGTGCCAGCAGCCGTCCTAGCGGCCTCTACGAGCAGTACTTC
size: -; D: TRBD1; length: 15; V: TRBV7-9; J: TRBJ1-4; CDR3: CASSPIGGGHEKLFF; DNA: TGTGCCAGCAGCCCAATAGGGGGCGGTCATGAAAAACTGTTTTTT
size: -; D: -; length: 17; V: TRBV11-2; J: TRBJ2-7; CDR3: CASSLIGGTQVVYEQYF; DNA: TGTGCCAGCAGCTTAATAGGGGGAACCCAAGTAGTCTACGAGCAGTACTTC
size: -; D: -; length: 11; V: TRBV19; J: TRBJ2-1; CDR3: CASTGYNEQFF; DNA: TGTGCCAGTACGGGTTACAATGAGCAGTTCTTC
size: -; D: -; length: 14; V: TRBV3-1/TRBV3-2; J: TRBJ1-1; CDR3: CASSQGGEGKIAFF; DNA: TGTGCCAGCAGCCAAGGGGGGGAGGGAAAAATAGCTTTCTTT
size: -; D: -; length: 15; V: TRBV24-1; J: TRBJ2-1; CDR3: CATSARGSGANEQFF; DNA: TGTGCCACCAGTGCTAGGGGGTCAGGGGCCAATGAGCAGTTCTTC
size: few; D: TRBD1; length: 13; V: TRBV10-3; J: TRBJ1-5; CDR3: CATGGQGNQPQHF; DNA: TGTGCCACGGGTGGACAGGGGAATCAGCCCCAGCATTTT
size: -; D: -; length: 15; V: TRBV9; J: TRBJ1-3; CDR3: CASSPGGLSGNTIYF; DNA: TGTGCCAGCAGCCCTGGAGGATTGTCTGGAAACACCATATATTTT
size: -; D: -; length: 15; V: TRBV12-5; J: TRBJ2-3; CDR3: CASGLGRVGTDTQYF; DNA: TGTGCTAGTGGTCTAGGGCGGGTGGGCACAGATACGCAGTATTTT
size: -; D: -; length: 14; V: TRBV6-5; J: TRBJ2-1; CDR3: CASSSGGPPGEQFF; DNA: TGTGCCAGCAGTTCCGGGGGACCTCCGGGGGAGCAGTTCTTC
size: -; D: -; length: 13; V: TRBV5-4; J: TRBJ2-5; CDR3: CASSLAYQETQYF; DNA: TGTGCCAGCAGCTTGGCTTACCAAGAGACCCAGTACTTC
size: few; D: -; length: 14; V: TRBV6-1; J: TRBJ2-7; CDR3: CASQSGGTIYEQYF; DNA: TGTGCCAGCCAATCGGGCGGGACGATCTACGAGCAGTACTTC
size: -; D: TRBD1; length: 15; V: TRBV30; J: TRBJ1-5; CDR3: CAWSVGTGPHQPQHF; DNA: TGTGCCTGGAGTGTTGGGACAGGGCCCCATCAGCCCCAGCATTTT
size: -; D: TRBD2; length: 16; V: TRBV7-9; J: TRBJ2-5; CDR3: CASSFPGLALGETQYF; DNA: TGTGCCAGCAGCTTCCCGGGACTAGCGTTGGGAGAGACCCAGTACTTC
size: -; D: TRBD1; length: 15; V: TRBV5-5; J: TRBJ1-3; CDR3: CASSFTGETGNTIYF; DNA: TGTGCCAGCAGCTTTACAGGGGAGACGGGAAACACCATATATTTT
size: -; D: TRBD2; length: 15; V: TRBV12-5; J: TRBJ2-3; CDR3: CASGGFSGRADTQYF; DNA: TGTGCTAGTGGCGGCTTTAGCGGGAGGGCGGATACGCAGTATTTT
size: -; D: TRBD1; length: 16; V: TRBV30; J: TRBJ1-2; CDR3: CAWSPKTGTGGFGYTF; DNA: TGTGCCTGGAGTCCTAAAACCGGGACAGGGGGGTTTGGCTACACCTTC
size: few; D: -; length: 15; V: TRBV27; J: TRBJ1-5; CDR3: CASSLRLAGSQPQHF; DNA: TGTGCCAGCAGTTTAAGATTAGCGGGGAGTCAGCCCCAGCATTTT
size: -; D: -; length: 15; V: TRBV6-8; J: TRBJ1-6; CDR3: CASIVYLSYNSPLHF; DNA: TGTGCCAGCATTGTGTATCTCTCCTATAATTCACCCCTCCACTTT
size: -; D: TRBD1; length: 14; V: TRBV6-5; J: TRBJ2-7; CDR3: CASSPQGTVYEQYF; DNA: TGTGCCAGCAGCCCACAGGGGACAGTCTACGAGCAGTACTTC
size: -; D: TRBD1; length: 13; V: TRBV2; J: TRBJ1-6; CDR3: CASSEDRGSPLHF; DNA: TGTGCCAGCAGTGAAGACAGGGGTTCACCCCTCCACTTT
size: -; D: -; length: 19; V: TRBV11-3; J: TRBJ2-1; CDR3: CASSRFGGAQGAEYNEQFF; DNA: TGTGCCAGCAGCCGATTTGGGGGGGCCCAGGGGGCCGAGTACAATGAGCAGTTCTTC
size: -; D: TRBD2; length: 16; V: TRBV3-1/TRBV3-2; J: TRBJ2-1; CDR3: CASSLLLAGGSDEQFF; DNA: TGTGCCAGCAGCCTTCTACTAGCGGGGGGGTCCGATGAGCAGTTCTTC
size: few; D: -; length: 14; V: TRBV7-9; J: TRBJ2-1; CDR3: CASSLAVVSNEQFF; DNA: TGTGCCAGCAGCTTAGCGGTGGTTAGCAATGAGCAGTTCTTC
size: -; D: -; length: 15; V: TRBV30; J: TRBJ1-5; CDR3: CAWSRGGGNNQPQHF; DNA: TGTGCCTGGAGCCGGGGAGGGGGTAACAATCAGCCCCAGCATTTT
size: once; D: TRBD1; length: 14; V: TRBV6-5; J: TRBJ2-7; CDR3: CASRPDRGPYEQYF; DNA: TGTGCCAGCAGACCCGACAGGGGACCCTACGAGCAGTACTTC
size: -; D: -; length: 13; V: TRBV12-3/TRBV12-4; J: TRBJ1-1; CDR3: CASSPTGITEAFF; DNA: TGTGCCAGCAGTCCCACAGGGATCACTGAAGCTTTCTTT
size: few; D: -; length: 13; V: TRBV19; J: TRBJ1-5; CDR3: CASSTLNNQPQHF; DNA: TGTGCCAGTAGTACGCTAAACAATCAGCCCCAGCATTTT
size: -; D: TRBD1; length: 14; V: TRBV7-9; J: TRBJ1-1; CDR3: CASSLGQGETEAFF; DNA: TGTGCCAGCAGCCTGGGACAGGGGGAAACTGAAGCTTTCTTT
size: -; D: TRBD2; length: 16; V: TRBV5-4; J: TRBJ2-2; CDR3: CASSLWGRGGTGELFF; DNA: TGTGCCAGCAGCTTGTGGGGGAGGGGCGGCACCGGGGAGCTGTTTTTT
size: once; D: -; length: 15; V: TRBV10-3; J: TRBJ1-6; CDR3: CAISENGPAGSPLHF; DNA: TGTGCCATCAGTGAGAATGGGCCCGCGGGGTCACCCCTCCACTTT
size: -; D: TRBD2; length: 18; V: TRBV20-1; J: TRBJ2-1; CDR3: CSASSQGLAGLSFNEQFF; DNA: TGCAGTGCTAGTTCACAGGGACTAGCGGGTTTGTCGTTCAATGAGCAGTTCTTC
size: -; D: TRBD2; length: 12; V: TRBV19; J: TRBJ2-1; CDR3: CASSIKREEQFF; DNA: TGTGCCAGTAGTATAAAGCGGGAGGAGCAGTTCTTC
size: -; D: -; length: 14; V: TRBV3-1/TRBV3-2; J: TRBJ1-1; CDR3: CASTGESANTEAFF; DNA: TGTGCCAGCACGGGGGAGAGCGCGAACACTGAAGCTTTCTTT
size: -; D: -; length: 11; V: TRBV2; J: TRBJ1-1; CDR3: CASSQYTEAFF; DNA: TGTGCCAGCAGTCAGTACACTGAAGCTTTCTTT
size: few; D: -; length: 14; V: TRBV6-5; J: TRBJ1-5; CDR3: CASSPGLGNQPQHF; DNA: TGTGCCAGCAGTCCAGGGTTGGGCAATCAGCCCCAGCATTTT
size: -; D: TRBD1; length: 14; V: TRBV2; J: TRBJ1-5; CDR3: CASSADRTNQPQHF; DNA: TGTGCCAGCAGTGCGGACAGGACCAATCAGCCCCAGCATTTT
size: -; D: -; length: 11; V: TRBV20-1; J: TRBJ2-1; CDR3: CSASQGTVQFF; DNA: TGCAGTGCTAGTCAGGGGACGGTGCAGTTCTTC
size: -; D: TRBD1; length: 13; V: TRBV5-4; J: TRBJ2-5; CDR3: CASSSDREETQYF; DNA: TGTGCCAGCAGCTCAGACAGGGAGGAGACCCAGTACTTC
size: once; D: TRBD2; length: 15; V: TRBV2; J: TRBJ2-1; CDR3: CASRPSSGSAHEQFF; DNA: TGTGCCAGCAGGCCATCTAGCGGGAGTGCCCATGAGCAGTTCTTC
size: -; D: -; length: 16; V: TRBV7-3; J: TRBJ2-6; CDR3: CASSSTTGSGANVLTF; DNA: TGTGCCAGCAGCTCAACGACAGGCTCTGGGGCCAACGTCCTGACTTTC
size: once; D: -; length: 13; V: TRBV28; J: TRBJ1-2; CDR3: CASIKTGRYGYTF; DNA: TGTGCCAGCATTAAGACAGGCCGCTATGGCTACACCTTC
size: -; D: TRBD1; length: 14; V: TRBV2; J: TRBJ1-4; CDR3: CASRGGGTGEKLFF; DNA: TGTGCCAGCAGGGGGGGTGGGACAGGTGAAAAACTGTTTTTT
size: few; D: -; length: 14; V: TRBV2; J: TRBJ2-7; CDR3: CASNEEGRPYEQYF; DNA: TGTGCCAGCAACGAGGAGGGACGACCCTACGAGCAGTACTTC
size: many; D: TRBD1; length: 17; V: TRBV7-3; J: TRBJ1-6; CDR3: CASSLWWTGGDNSPLHF; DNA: TGTGCCAGCAGCTTATGGTGGACAGGGGGTGATAATTCACCCCTCCACTTT
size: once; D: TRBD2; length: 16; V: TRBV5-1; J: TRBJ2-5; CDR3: CASSLGLAGGQETQYF; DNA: TGCGCCAGCAGCTTAGGACTAGCGGGGGGGCAAGAGACCCAGTACTTC
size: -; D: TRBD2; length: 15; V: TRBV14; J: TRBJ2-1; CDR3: CASSASSGGLNEQFF; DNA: TGTGCCAGCAGCGCCTCTAGCGGGGGTCTGAATGAGCAGTTCTTC
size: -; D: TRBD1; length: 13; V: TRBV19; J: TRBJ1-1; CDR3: CAIGDRMNTEAFF; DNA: TGTGCCATTGGGGACAGGATGAACACTGAAGCTTTCTTT
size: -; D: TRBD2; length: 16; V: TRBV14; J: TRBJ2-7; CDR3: CASSQDLWTSGKKQYF; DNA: TGTGCCAGCAGCCAAGATCTCTGGACTAGCGGTAAAAAGCAGTACTTC
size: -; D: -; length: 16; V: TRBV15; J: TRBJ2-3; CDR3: CATSRESGGNTDTQYF; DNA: TGTGCCACCAGCAGAGAGAGTGGGGGGAACACAGATACGCAGTATTTT